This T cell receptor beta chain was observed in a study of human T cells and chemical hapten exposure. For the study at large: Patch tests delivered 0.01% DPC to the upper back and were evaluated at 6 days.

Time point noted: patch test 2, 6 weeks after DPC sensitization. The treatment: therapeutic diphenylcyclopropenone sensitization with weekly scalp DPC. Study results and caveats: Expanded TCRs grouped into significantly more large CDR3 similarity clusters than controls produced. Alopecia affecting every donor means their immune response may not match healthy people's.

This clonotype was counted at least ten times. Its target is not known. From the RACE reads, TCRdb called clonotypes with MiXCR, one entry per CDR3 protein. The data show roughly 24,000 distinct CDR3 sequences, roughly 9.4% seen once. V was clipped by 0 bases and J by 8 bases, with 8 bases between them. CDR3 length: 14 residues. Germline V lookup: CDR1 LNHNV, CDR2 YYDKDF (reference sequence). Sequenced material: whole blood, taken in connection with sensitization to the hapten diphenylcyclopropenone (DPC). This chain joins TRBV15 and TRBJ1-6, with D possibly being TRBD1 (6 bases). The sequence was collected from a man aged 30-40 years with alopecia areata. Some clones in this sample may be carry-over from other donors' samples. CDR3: CATSRERGDSPLHF. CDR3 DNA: TGTGCCACCAGCAGAGAGAGGGGGGATTCACCCCTCCACTTT.